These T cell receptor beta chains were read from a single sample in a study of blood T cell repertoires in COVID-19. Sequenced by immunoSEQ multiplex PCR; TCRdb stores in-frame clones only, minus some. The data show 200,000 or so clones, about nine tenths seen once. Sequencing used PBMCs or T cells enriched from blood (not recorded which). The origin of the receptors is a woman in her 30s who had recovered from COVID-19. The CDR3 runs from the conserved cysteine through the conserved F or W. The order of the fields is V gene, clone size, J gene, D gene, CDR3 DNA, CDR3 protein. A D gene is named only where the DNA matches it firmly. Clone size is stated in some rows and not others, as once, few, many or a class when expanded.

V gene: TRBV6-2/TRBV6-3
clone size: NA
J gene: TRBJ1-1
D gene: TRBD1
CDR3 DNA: TGTGCCAGCAGTCGAGGACAGGGCGGCACTGAAGCTTTCTTT
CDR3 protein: CASSRGQGGTEAFF

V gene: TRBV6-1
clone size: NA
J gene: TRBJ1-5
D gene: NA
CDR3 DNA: TGTGCCAGCAGTGAATTGGTCTATAGCAATCAGCCCCAGCATTTT
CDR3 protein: CASSELVYSNQPQHF

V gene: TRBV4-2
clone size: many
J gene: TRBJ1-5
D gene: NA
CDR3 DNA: TGTGCCAGCAGCCAAATAGGAGGGCCTCTCCCAAGTCGTCAGCCCCAGCATTTT
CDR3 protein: CASSQIGGPLPSRQPQHF

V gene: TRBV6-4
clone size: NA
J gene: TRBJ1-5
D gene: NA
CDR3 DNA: TGTGCCAGCAGTGAGACAGCTCATCAGCCCCAGCATTTT
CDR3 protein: CASSETAHQPQHF

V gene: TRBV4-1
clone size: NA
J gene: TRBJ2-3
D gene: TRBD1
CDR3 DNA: TGCGCCAGCAGCCAAGACCCCTTGGGACCCGGGACAGAAACAGATACGCAGTATTTT
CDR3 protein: CASSQDPLGPGTETDTQYF

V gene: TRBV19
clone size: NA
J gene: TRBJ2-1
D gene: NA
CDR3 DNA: TGTGCCAGTAGTATACGCGGAGAGCAGTTCTTC
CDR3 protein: CASSIRGEQFF

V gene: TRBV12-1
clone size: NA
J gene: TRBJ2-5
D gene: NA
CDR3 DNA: TGTGCCAGCAGCTTCCTAGCGGGGGGAGAGACCCAGTACTTC
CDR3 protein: CASSFLAGGETQYF

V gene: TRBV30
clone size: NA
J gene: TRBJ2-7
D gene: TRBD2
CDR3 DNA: TGTGCCTGGACCTCCGGGAGGTCCTACGAGCAGTACTTC
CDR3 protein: CAWTSGRSYEQYF

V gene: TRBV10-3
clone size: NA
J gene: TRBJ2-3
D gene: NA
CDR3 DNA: TGTGCCATCAGTGGAGCAGATACGCAGTATTTT
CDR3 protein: CAISGADTQYF

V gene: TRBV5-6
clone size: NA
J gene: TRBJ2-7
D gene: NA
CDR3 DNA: TGTGCCAGCAGCTTCCGGGACATAGCCTACGAGCAGTACTTC
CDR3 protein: CASSFRDIAYEQYF

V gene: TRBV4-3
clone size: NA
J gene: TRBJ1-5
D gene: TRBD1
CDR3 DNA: TGCGCCAGCAGCCGCGACAGGGTCTTGGGCAATCAGCCCCAGCATTTT
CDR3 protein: CASSRDRVLGNQPQHF

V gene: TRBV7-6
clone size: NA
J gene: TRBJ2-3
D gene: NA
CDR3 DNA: TGTGCCAGCAGCTTCGCGCGGGGAGATACGCAGTATTTT
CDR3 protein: CASSFARGDTQYF